The source of this T cell receptor (beta chain) is a study of PD-1 blockade in classical Hodgkin lymphoma. Overall study: Treatment was intravenous nivolumab, 3 mg/kg every 2 weeks, until progression.

Findings and caveats of the study: Patients newly diagnosed and complete responders had comparable baseline diversity. Only CD4+ TCR diversity, not CD8+, had risen significantly by C4D1.

Relapse was seen in all patients after autologous stem cell transplantation, and brentuximab vedotin exposure was variable. Magnetic negative selection of thawed PBMCs yielded the CD8+ T cells. Patients showed best responses of complete response, partial response or progressive disease. Measured with immunoSEQ multiplex PCR; TCRdb has only the in-frame clones, and not every one. This sample has 12,000 or so clones; roughly 84% occur once, and the top ten carry under 45%. This clone was picked up a small number of times. The antigen is undetermined. The starting material was CD8+ T cells from blood, obtained at baseline. The clonotype comes from a human donor with classical Hodgkin lymphoma.

The CDR3 here is CASSQAMDQPQHF. In nucleotides, the CDR3 is TGCGCCAGCAGCCAAGCTATGGATCAGCCCCAGCATTTT. The chain combines TRBV4-1 with TRBJ1-5; D gene unclear. Trimming stripped 1 base from V and 5 bases from J, with 6 bases between. CDR3 length: 13 amino acids. The germline gives CDR1 MGHRA, CDR2 YSYEKL.